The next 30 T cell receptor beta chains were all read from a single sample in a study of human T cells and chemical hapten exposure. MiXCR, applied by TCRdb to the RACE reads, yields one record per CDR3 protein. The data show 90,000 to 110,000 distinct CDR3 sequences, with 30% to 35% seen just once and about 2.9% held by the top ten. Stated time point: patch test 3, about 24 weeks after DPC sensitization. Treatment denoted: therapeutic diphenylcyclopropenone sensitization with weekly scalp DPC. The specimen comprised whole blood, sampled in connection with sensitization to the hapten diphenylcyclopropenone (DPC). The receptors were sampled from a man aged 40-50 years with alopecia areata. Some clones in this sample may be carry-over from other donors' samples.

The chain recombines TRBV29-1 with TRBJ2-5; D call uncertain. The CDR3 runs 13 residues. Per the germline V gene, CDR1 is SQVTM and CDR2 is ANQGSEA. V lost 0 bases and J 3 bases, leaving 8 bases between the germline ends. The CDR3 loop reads CSVEDLVEETQYF. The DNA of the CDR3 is TGCAGCGTTGAAGATCTGGTCGAAGAGACCCAGTACTTC.

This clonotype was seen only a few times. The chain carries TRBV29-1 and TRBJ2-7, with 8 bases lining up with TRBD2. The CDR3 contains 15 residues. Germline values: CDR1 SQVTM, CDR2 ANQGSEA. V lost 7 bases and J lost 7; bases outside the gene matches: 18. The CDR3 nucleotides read TGCAGCGCCGGGGGGGTAGCGGGACCCCGGCGGGAGCAGTACTTC. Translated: CSAGGVAGPRREQYF.

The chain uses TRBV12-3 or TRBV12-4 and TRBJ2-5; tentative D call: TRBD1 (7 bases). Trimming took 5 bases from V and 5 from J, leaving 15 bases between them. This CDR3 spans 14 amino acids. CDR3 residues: CASSPGGGLETQYF. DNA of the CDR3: TGTGCCAGCAGTCCAGGGGGAGGTTTGGAGACCCAGTACTTC.

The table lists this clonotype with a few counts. CDR3 residues: CSVASSARDTQYF. CDR3 in DNA: TGCAGCGTCGCCTCGTCCGCAAGAGATACGCAGTATTTT. V usage is TRBV29-1 and J usage is TRBJ2-3; D is ambiguous. V was cut by 6 bases and J by 5 bases, with 15 bases left in between. The germline gives CDR1 SQVTM, CDR2 ANQGSEA. This CDR3 is 13 amino acids long.

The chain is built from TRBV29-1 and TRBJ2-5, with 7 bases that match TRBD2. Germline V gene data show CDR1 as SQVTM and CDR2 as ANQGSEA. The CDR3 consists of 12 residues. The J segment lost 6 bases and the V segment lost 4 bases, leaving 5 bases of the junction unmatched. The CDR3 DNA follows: TGCAGCGTTGTCGGGAGGATCAAGACCCAGTACTTC. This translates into CSVVGRIKTQYF.

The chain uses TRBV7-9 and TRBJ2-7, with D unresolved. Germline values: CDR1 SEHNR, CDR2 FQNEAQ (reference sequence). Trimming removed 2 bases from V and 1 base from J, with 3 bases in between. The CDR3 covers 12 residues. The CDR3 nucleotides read TGTGCCAGCAGCTTAAGTTCCTACGAGCAGTACGTC. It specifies CASSLSSYEQYV.

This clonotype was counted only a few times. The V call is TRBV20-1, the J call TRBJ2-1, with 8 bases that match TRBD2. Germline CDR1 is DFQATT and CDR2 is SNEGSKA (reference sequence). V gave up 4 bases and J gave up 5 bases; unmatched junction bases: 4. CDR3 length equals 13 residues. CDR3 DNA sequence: TGCAGTGCTATCAGCGGGAGAGACAATGAGCAGTTCTTC. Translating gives CSAISGRDNEQFF.

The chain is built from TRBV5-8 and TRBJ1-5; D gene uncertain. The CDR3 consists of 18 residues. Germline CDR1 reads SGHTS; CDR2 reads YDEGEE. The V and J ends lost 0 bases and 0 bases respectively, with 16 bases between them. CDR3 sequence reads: CASSLVHGLSTSNQPQHF. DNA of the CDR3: TGTGCCAGCAGCTTGGTGCACGGCTTAAGTACTAGCAATCAGCCCCAGCATTTT.

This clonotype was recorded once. The CDR3 DNA is TGCAGTGCTAGCCTGGACTACAATGAGCAGTTCTTC. It specifies CSASLDYNEQFF. This chain links TRBV20-1 with TRBJ2-1; D is uncertain. V dropped 3 bases and J dropped 3 bases, with 6 bases sitting between them. CDR1 and CDR2 from the germline V gene are DFQATT and SNEGSKA (reference sequence). The CDR3 is 12 amino acids.

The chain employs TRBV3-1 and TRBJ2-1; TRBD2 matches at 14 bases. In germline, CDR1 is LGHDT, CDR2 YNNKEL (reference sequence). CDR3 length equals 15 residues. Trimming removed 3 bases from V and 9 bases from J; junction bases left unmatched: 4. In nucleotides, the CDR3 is TGTGCCAGCAGCCAGGGGACTAGCGGGAGCGGTGAGCAGTTCTTC. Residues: CASSQGTSGSGEQFF.

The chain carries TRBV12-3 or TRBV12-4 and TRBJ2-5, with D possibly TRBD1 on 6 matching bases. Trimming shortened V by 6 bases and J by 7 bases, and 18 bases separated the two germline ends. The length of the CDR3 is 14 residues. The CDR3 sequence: CASSAGTNRGTQYF. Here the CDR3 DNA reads TGTGCCAGCAGCGCCGGGACAAATCGGGGGACCCAGTACTTC.

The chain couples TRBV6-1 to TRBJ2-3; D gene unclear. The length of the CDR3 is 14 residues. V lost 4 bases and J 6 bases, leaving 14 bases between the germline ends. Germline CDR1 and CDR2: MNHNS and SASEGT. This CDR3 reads CASSAGVREDTQYF. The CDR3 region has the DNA TGTGCCAGCAGTGCCGGCGTTCGCGAGGATACGCAGTATTTT.

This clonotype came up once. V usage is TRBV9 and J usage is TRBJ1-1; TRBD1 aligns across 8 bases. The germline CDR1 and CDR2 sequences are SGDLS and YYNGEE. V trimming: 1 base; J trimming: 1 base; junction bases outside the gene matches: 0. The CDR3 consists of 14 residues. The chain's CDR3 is CASSVQGANTEAFF. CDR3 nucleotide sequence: TGTGCCAGCAGCGTACAGGGGGCGAACACTGAAGCTTTCTTT.

CDR3 nucleotides: TGTGCCAGCGGACATCCTTACAATGAGCAGTTCTTC. Translated, it gives CASGHPYNEQFF. The chain couples TRBV7-6 to TRBJ2-1, with a possible D match to TRBD1 (5 bases). The CDR3 is 12 amino acids. Germline V gene sequence: CDR1 SGHVS, CDR2 FNYEAQ. V dropped 8 bases and J dropped 4 bases, with 9 bases sitting between them. Drawing the rest from reference TRBV7-6 and TRBJ2-1, the complete variable domain is GAGVSQSPRYKVTKRGQDVALRCDPISGHVSLYWYRQALGQGPEFLTYFNYEAQQDKSGLPNDRFSAERPEGSISTLTIQRTEQRDSAMYRCASGHPYNEQFFGPGTRLTVL.

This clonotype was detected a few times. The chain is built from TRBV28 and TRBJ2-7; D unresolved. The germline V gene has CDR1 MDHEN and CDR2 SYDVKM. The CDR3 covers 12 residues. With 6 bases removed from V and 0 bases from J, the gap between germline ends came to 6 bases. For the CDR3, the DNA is TGTGCCAGCAGACCTGACTCCTACGAGCAGTACTTC. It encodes CASRPDSYEQYF.

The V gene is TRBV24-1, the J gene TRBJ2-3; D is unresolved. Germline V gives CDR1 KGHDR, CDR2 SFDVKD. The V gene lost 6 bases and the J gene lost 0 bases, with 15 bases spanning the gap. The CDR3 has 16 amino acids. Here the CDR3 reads CATSRQGGSSTDTQYF. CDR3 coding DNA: TGTGCCACCAGTCGTCAAGGCGGTTCAAGCACAGATACGCAGTATTTT.

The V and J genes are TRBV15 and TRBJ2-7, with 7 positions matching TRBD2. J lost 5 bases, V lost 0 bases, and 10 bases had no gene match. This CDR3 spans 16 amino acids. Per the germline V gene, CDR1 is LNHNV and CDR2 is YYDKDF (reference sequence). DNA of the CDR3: TGTGCCACCAGCAGAGAAACGGGCGGGAGTTGGAACGAGCAGTACGTC. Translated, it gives CATSRETGGSWNEQYV.

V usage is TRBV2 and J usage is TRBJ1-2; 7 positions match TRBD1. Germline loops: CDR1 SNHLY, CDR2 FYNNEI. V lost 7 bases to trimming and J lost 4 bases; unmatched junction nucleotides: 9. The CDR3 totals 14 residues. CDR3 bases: TGTGCCAGCAAGGGGGCAGTCCTTGGCTATGGCTACACCTTC. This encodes CASKGAVLGYGYTF.

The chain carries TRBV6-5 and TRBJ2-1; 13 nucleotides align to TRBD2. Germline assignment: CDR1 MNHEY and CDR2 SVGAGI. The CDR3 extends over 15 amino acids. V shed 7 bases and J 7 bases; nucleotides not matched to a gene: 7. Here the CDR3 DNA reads TGTGCCAGCACTCTACGGACTAGCGGGAGAAATGAGCAGTTCTTC. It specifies CASTLRTSGRNEQFF.

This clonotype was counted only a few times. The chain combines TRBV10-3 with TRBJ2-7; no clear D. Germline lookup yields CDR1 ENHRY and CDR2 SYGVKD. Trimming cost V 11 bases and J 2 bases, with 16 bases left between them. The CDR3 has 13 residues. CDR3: CASQTDPPYEQYF. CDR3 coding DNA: TGTGCCTCCCAGACGGATCCTCCCTACGAGCAGTACTTC.

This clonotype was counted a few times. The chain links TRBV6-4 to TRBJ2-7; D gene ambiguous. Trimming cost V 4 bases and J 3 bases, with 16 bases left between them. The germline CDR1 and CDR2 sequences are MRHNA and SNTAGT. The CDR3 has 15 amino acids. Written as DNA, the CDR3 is TGTGCCAGCAGTGCTTCCCTGGCAGGCCTCTACGAGCAGTACGTC. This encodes CASSASLAGLYEQYV.

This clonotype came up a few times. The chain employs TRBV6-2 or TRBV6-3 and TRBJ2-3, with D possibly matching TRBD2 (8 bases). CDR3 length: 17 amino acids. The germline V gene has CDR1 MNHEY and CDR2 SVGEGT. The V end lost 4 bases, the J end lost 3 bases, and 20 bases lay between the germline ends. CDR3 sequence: CASSSRGAGGGTDTQYF. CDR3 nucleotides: TGTGCCAGCAGTTCCAGGGGGGCGGGAGGCGGAACAGATACGCAGTATTTT.

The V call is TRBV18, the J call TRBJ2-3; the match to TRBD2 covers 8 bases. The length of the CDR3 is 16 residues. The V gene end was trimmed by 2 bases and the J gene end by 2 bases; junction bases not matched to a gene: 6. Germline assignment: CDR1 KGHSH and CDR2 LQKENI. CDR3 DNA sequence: TGTGCCAGCTCACCAAGGAGCGGGAGAGCCACAGATACGCAGTATTTT. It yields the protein CASSPRSGRATDTQYF.

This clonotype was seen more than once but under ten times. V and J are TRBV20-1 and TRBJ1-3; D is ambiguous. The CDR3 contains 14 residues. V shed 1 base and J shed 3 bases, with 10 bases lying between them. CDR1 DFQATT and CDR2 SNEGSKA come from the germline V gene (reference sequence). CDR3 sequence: CSARVETSGNTIYF. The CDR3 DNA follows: TGCAGTGCTAGAGTGGAGACAAGTGGAAACACCATATATTTT.

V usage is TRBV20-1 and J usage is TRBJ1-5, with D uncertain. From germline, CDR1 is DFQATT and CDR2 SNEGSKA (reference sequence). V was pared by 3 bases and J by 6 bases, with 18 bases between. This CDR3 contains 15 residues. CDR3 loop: CSASPARRTGQPQHF. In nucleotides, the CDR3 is TGCAGTGCTAGCCCCGCGAGGAGGACGGGTCAGCCCCAGCATTTT.

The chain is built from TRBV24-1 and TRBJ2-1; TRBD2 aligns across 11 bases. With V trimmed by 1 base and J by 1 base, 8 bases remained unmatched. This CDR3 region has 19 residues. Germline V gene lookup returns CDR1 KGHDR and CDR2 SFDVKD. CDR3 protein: CATSDLPGSSGRSYNEQFF. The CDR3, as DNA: TGTGCCACCAGTGATTTACCGGGTTCTAGCGGGAGGTCCTACAATGAGCAGTTCTTC.

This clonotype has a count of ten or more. The CDR3 region has the DNA TGTGCCAGCAGAGGCTGGGACATTCAGTACTTC. This encodes CASRGWDIQYF. This chain joins TRBV28 and TRBJ2-4; D is uncertain. With 6 bases removed from V and 8 bases from J, the gap between germline ends came to 8 bases. The CDR3 is 11 amino acids. Germline lookup yields CDR1 MDHEN and CDR2 SYDVKM.

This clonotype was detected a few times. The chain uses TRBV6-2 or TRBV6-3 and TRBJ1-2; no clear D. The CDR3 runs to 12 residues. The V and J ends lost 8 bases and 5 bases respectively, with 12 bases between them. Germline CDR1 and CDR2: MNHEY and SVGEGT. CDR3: CASGSSTYGYTF. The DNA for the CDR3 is TGTGCCAGCGGAAGTTCTACTTATGGCTACACCTTC.

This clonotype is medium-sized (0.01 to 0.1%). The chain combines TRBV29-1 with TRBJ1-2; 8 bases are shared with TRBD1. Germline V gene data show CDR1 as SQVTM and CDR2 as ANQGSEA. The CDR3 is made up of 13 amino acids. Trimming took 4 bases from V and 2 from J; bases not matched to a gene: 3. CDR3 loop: CSVGYRGNYGYTF. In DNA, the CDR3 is TGCAGCGTTGGGTACAGGGGGAACTATGGCTACACCTTC.

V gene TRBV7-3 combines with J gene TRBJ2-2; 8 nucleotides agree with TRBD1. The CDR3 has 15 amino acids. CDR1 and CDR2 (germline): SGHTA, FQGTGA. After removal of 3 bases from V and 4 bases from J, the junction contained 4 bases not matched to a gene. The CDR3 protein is CASSLGQEVTGELFF. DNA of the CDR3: TGTGCCAGCAGCTTGGGACAGGAGGTCACCGGGGAGCTGTTTTTT.